This record concerns one T cell receptor beta chain sequence. The authors ran a second PCR of about 7 to 11 cycles using a sample-barcoded 5' primer and a J-beta primer mix. One entry per CDR3 protein results from TCRdb running MiXCR on the 5' RACE reads. The profile covers 1.5 million to 2 million distinct CDR3 sequences, with about 49% appearing a single time and around 2.1% taken by the ten largest. The V gene lost 0 bases and the J gene lost 9 bases, with 12 bases spanning the gap. There are 14 residues in the CDR3. The germline gives CDR1 SGHTA, CDR2 FQGNSA. Total RNA was extracted at no less than 5.5 micrograms per sample. These data are taken from a study of blood T cells in healthy people across ages.

The V and J genes are TRBV7-2 and TRBJ2-1; unclear D gene. The TCR was taken from a woman aged 35 to 49 in good health. Sequencing was done on a sample of blood. This CDR3 is CASSLAAPVLEQFF. CDR3 nucleotide sequence: TGTGCCAGCAGCTTAGCGGCCCCCGTTCTTGAGCAGTTCTTC.